The 11 T cell receptor beta chains reported below all come from one sample, sequenced in a study of T cells in Graves' hyperthyroidism and ophthalmopathy. The investigators amplified TCR beta CDR3 regions from RNA transcripts. TCR CDR3 regions were first amplified by RT-PCR with HTBI primers. TCRdb itself ran the multiplex PCR reads through MiXCR, one entry per CDR3 protein. Altogether around 390,000 distinct CDR3 sequences are present, approximately 14% being singletons, with the ten largest covering roughly a fifth. The sequenced sample was blood. The receptor source for this set is a woman aged 25-40 years with Graves' ophthalmopathy.

This clonotype came up many times. V is TRBV20-1 and J is TRBJ1-1; the D gene is possibly TRBD1 (5 bases). There are 11 residues in the CDR3. Germline assignment: CDR1 DFQATT and CDR2 SNEGSKA (reference sequence). Here the CDR3 reads CTPTANTEAFF. CDR3 DNA sequence: TGCACTCCGACAGCGAACACTGAAGCTTTCTTT.

This clonotype showed up just a few times. J is TRBJ2-1 and V is TRBV12-3 or TRBV12-4; the D gene could be TRBD1 or TRBD2 (7 bases each). V lost 3 bases, J lost 6 bases, and 15 bases lay in between. The CDR3 is 15 amino acids. The CDR3 DNA sequence: TGTGCCAGCAGTTTGGGAGGGGGCGCAGTCAATGAGCAGTTCTTC. It yields the protein CASSLGGGAVNEQFF.

Concerning this clonotype itself: An end of the junction does not agree with germline; a read error may underlie this. The chain joins TRBV4-1 to TRBJ2-3; D not resolved. The germline CDR1 and CDR2 sequences are MGHRA and YSYEKL. There are 13 residues in the CDR3. CDR3 DNA: TGCGCCAGCAGCCAGCGGTTCACAGATACGCATTATTTT. As protein: CASSQRFTDTHYF.

This clonotype was seen ten or more times. As DNA, the CDR3 is TGTGCCAGCAGCTTGGTCGCCTGGACCTCAGATACGCAGTATTTT. Encoded protein: CASSLVAWTSDTQYF. The rearrangement links TRBV5-5 to TRBJ2-3; no reliable D call. There are 15 residues in the CDR3. V was pared by 0 bases and J by 4 bases, with 12 bases between. The germline V gene has CDR1 SGHKS and CDR2 YYEKEE (reference sequence).

Details on this clonotype: Possible read error: a much larger clone is one base away. The gene calls are TRBV6-1 and TRBJ1-1; D is possibly TRBD1 (5 bases). Per germline, CDR1 MNHNS and CDR2 SASEGT. This CDR3 has 14 amino acids. CDR3 sequence (DNA): TGTGCCAGCAGTGACCGGGACCGGAACACTGGAGCTTTCTTT. This gives the protein CASSDRDRNTGAFF.

This clonotype appeared many times. The chain combines TRBV2 with TRBJ2-7, with D unresolved. Trimming pared 8 bases from V and 4 bases from J, leaving 21 bases between. Germline V gene data show CDR1 as SNHLY and CDR2 as FYNNEI. This CDR3 is built from 15 residues. CDR3 DNA sequence: TGTGCCAGCCATGGGGTCGCGGAATCGGGTTACGAGCAGTACTTC. Amino acid sequence: CASHGVAESGYEQYF. Full variable domain (remainder filled in from reference TRBV2 and TRBJ2-7): EPEVTQTPSHQVTQMGQEVILRCVPISNHLYFYWYRQILGQKVEFLVSFYNNEISEKSEIFDDQFSVERPDGSNFTLKIRSTKLEDSAMYFCASHGVAESGYEQYFGPGTRLTVT.

A remark on this clonotype: The junction differs from germline at one of its ends, possibly a read error. The rearrangement links TRBV28 to TRBJ2-7; no clear D gene. Germline V gives CDR1 MDHEN, CDR2 SYDVKM. This CDR3 comprises 13 residues. The CDR3 coding sequence is TGTGCCAGCAGCATCCCTCTAGGTTACGGGCAGTACTTC. As protein: CASSIPLGYGQYF.

The chain couples TRBV5-4 to TRBJ2-3; 11 nucleotides match TRBD2. The CDR3 is 19 residues long. V was pared by 4 bases and J by 2 bases, with 15 bases of the junction left unmatched. The germline CDR1 and CDR2 sequences are SGHNT and YYREEE (reference sequence). The CDR3 DNA is TGTGCCAGCAGCCCTCTCCCCCTCCTACTAGCGGGGGTCACAGATACGCAGTATTTT. This sequence encodes CASSPLPLLLAGVTDTQYF.

This clonotype was seen many times. The chain links TRBV9 to TRBJ1-4; weak D call: TRBD1 (5 bases). Germline CDR1 reads SGDLS; CDR2 reads YYNGEE. CDR3 size: 14 residues. V was trimmed by 4 bases and J by 8 bases, leaving 15 bases between them. Here the CDR3 DNA reads TGTGCCAGCAGCCCACTCTCGGCAGGGGAAAAACTGTTTTTT. This sequence encodes CASSPLSAGEKLFF. Combining the CDR3 with reference TRBV9 and TRBJ1-4 gives the whole variable domain DSGVTQTPKHLITATGQRVTLRCSPRSGDLSVYWYQQSLDQGLQFLIQYYNGEERAKGNILERFSAQQFPDLHSELNLSSLELGDSALYFCASSPLSAGEKLFFGSGTQLSVL.

This clonotype has a handful of counts. The chain carries TRBV24-1 and TRBJ2-5; possible D gene TRBD2, 5 bases. V lost 4 bases and J lost 3, with 14 bases in between. CDR1 is KGHDR, CDR2 SFDVKD, per germline. This CDR3 contains 15 residues. The CDR3 region is CATSEPGRTEETQYF. In DNA, the CDR3 is TGTGCCACCAGTGAGCCGGGCCGGACTGAAGAGACCCAGTACTTC.

The chain is built from TRBV28 and TRBJ2-5; 8 bases line up with TRBD1. V dropped 9 bases and J dropped 2; count of bases not matched to a gene: 2. The CDR3 has 12 residues. The germline CDR1 and CDR2 sequences are MDHEN and SYDVKM. CDR3 in DNA: TGTGCCAGAACAGGGGGACAAGAGACCCAGTACTTC. It yields the protein CARTGGQETQYF.